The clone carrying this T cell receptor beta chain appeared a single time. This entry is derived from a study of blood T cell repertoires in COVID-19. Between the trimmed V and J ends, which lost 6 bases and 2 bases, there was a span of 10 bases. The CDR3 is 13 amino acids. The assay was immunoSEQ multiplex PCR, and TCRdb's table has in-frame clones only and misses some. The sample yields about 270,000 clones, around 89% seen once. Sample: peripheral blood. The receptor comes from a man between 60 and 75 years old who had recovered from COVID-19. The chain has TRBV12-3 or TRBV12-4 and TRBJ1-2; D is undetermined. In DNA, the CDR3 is TGTGCCAGCAGCATCCTAACCAACTATGGCTACACCTTC. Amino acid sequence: CASSILTNYGYTF.